The 3 T cell receptor beta chains below come from one sample, sequenced in a study of T cell responses to AZD1222 COVID-19 vaccine. TCRdb's copy holds only in-frame clones and misses some; the assay was immunoSEQ multiplex PCR. The profile shows 60,000 to 100,000 clones, roughly nine tenths of them singletons. The sequenced sample was peripheral blood, obtained on day 0 of MenACWY control vaccination. These receptors were taken from an adult in good health.

The chain combines TRBV19 with TRBJ2-7; perhaps TRBD1 as D (5 bases). The CDR3 spans 14 residues. The germline gives CDR1 LNHDA, CDR2 SQIVND (reference sequence). Trimming shortened V by 4 bases and J by 0 bases, and 10 bases separated the two germline ends. Here the CDR3 DNA reads TGTGCCAGTAGTAGACAGATGAGCTCCTACGAGCAGTACTTC. Encoded protein: CASSRQMSSYEQYF.

CDR3 residues: CAIDRGGTQYF. The CDR3 DNA reads TGTGCCATCGACCGGGGGGGTACGCAGTATTTT. J is TRBJ2-3 and V is TRBV10-3, with 8 positions matching TRBD2. The germline V gene encodes CDR1 ENHRY and CDR2 SYGVKD. The CDR3 runs to 11 residues. Trimming took 8 bases from V and 8 from J; bases not matched to a gene: 3.

This chain uses TRBV19 with TRBJ1-4; D uncertain. The germline V and J ends were trimmed by 7 bases and 0 bases, with 12 bases remaining between them. CDR1 and CDR2 (germline): LNHDA, SQIVND (reference sequence). The CDR3 sequence is 15 residues long. CDR3 in amino acids: CASTWTSATNEKLFF. The CDR3 DNA is TGTGCCAGTACCTGGACCTCCGCAACTAATGAAAAACTGTTTTTT.